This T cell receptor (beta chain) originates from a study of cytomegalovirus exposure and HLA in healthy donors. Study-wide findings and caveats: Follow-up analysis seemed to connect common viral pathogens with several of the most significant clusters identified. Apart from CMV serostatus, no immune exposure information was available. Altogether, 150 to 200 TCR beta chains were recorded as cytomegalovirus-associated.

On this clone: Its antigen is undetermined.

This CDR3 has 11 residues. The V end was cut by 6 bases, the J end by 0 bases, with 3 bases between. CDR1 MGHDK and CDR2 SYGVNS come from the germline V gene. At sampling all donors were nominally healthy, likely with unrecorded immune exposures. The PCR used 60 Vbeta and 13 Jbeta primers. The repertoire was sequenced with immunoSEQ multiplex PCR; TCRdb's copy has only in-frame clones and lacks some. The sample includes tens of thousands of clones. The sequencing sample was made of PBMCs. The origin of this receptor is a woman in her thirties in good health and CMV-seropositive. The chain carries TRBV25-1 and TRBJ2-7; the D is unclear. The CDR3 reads CASRLSYEQYF. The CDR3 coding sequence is TGTGCCAGCAGACTCTCCTACGAGCAGTACTTC.